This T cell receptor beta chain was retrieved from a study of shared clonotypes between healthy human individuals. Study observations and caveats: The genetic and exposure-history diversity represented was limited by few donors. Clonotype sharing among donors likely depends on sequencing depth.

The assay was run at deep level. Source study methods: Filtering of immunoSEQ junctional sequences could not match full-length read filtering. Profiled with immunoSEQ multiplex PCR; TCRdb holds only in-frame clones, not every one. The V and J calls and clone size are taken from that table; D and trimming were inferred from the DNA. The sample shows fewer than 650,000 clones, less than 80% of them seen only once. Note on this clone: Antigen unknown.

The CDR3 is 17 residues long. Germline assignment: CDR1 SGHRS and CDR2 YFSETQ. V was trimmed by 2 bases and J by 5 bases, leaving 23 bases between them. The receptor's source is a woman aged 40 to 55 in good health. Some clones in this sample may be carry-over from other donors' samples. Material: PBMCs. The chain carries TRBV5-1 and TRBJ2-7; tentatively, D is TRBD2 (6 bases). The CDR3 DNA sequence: TGCGCCAGCAGCTTACTTTCGGAGGGGCAAACTTCCCACGAGCAGTACTTC. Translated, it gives CASSLLSEGQTSHEQYF.